This paragraph reports one TCR beta chain. The data originate from a study of blood T cell repertoires in COVID-19. Across the whole study: Samples of COVID-19 (acute and convalescent) were obtained from the United States, Italy and Spain.

Germline V gene sequence: CDR1 MNHEY, CDR2 SVGAGI. The CDR3 covers 14 residues. Trimming at V came to 0 bases and at J to 10 bases, leaving 7 bases not matched to a gene. In the authors' workflow: For nucleated cells, counts were estimated from reference gene primer amplification. Profiled with immunoSEQ multiplex PCR; TCRdb holds only in-frame clones, not every one. That table supplies the V and J calls and clone size; D and trimming were determined from the DNA. The sample contains over 150,000 clones, approximately 85% of which appear only once. Seattle's enrolled individuals joined amid active infection and were then monitored longitudinally.

Sequencing was performed on peripheral blood. The sequence was obtained from a man in his sixties with COVID-19, enrolled during active disease. This chain uses TRBV6-5 with TRBJ1-2, with 8 bases lining up with TRBD1. The CDR3 coding sequence is TGTGCCAGCAGTTACTCAGGACAGGGCGCCGTCTACACCTTC. It is translated as CASSYSGQGAVYTF.